This entry lists 26 T cell receptor beta chains sequenced from one sample in a study of blood T cell repertoires in COVID-19. Sequencing used immunoSEQ multiplex PCR; TCRdb keeps in-frame clones, though not all of them. The data hold some 220,000 clones, with approximately 85% observed a single time. The sequencing sample was made of peripheral blood. The receptors were gathered from a woman between 70 and 85 years old with COVID-19, enrolled during active disease.

The CDR3 reads CASSLRLAGTSYNEQFF. CDR3 in DNA: TGCGCCAGCAGCTTAAGACTAGCGGGAACTTCCTACAATGAGCAGTTCTTC. The V gene is TRBV5-1, the J gene TRBJ2-1; 11 bases agree with TRBD2. Unmatched junction bases numbered 5, after V lost 2 bases and J lost 1 base. The CDR3 has 17 amino acids. Germline loops: CDR1 SGHRS, CDR2 YFSETQ.

This chain joins TRBV6-5 and TRBJ2-1; the match to TRBD1 covers 11 bases. Per germline, CDR1 MNHEY and CDR2 SVGAGI. CDR3 length: 15 residues. V lost 6 bases, J lost 3 bases, and 4 bases stayed unmatched. The CDR3 loop is CASRLDRGLYNEQFF. In DNA form, the CDR3 reads TGTGCCAGCAGGTTGGACAGGGGGCTCTACAATGAGCAGTTCTTC.

This chain links TRBV13 with TRBJ2-1, with TRBD2 as a possible D gene (6 bases). From germline, CDR1 is PRHDT and CDR2 FYEKMQ (reference sequence). Trimming took 0 bases from V and 1 from J, leaving 10 bases between them. This CDR3 has 16 residues. CDR3: CASSLGGRGSYNEQFF. The DNA for the CDR3 is TGTGCCAGCAGCTTAGGCGGGAGAGGATCCTACAATGAGCAGTTCTTC.

The rearrangement joins TRBV7-2 to TRBJ2-3; 7 bases map to TRBD1. This CDR3 contains 15 residues. Unmatched junction bases numbered 6, after V lost 2 bases and J lost 4 bases. Germline V CDR1 and CDR2: SGHTA, FQGNSA. CDR3 sequence reads: CASSLQGQTSDTQYF. The CDR3 DNA sequence: TGTGCCAGCAGCTTACAGGGACAGACTTCAGATACGCAGTATTTT.

This clone was detected only once. The J gene is TRBJ2-7, the V gene TRBV19; weak D call: TRBD2 (6 bases). Trimming left V 1 base short and J 7 bases short, with 17 bases between. The CDR3 totals 15 residues. Germline loops: CDR1 LNHDA, CDR2 SQIVND (reference sequence). The CDR3 protein is CASSIAAGGRREQYF. For the CDR3, the DNA is TGTGCCAGTAGTATAGCCGCCGGGGGTAGGAGAGAGCAGTACTTC. The entire variable domain, with the rest obtained from reference TRBV19 and TRBJ2-7, is as follows: DGGITQSPKYLFRKEGQNVTLSCEQNLNHDAMYWYRQDPGQGLRLIYYSQIVNDFQKGDIAEGYSVSREKKESFPLTVTSAQKNPTAFYLCASSIAAGGRREQYFGPGTRLTVT.

This clone was recorded only once. The chain has TRBV7-2 and TRBJ1-2; 10 positions agree with TRBD1. J lost 4 bases, V lost 3 bases, and 8 bases had no gene match. Germline CDR1 SGHTA, CDR2 FQGNSA. The CDR3 extends over 16 amino acids. The CDR3 nucleotides read TGTGCCAGCAGCTTTGGGACAGGGGAAACGGTCTATGGCTACACCTTC. It specifies CASSFGTGETVYGYTF.

The V gene is TRBV30, the J gene TRBJ1-6, with TRBD1 matching 9 bases. The CDR3 runs 16 residues. The ends lost 2 bases at V and 7 bases at J; junction bases unmatched: 9. The V gene's germline CDR1 is GTSNPN and CDR2 SVGIG (reference sequence). The CDR3 coding sequence is TGTGCCTGGAGTCCCCCCTCGACAGGGGGAAATTCACCCCTCCACTTT. Amino acid sequence: CAWSPPSTGGNSPLHF.

The chain is built from TRBV6-5 and TRBJ1-2; perhaps TRBD1 as D (5 bases). The V gene's germline CDR1 is MNHEY and CDR2 SVGAGI. Trimming took 4 bases from V and 5 from J, leaving 11 bases between them. The length of the CDR3 is 13 residues. The CDR3: CASSWGVDYGYTF. CDR3 DNA sequence: TGTGCCAGCAGTTGGGGGGTGGATTATGGCTACACCTTC.

This sequence joins TRBV19 and TRBJ2-6; D possibly corresponds to TRBD1 (6 bases). V lost 8 bases and J 1 base, leaving 33 bases between the germline ends. The CDR3 contains 22 residues. The V gene's germline CDR1 is LNHDA and CDR2 SQIVND (reference sequence). CDR3 in amino acids: CASSLTGTALVTGWSGANVLTF. DNA for the CDR3: TGTGCCAGTTCCCTTACCGGGACCGCGTTGGTCACAGGGTGGTCTGGGGCCAACGTCCTGACTTTC. Using reference TRBV19 and TRBJ2-6 for the parts outside the CDR3, the full variable domain is DGGITQSPKYLFRKEGQNVTLSCEQNLNHDAMYWYRQDPGQGLRLIYYSQIVNDFQKGDIAEGYSVSREKKESFPLTVTSAQKNPTAFYLCASSLTGTALVTGWSGANVLTFGAGSRLTVL.

This clone has just a few counts. This sequence joins TRBV3-1 (or the pseudogene TRBV3-2) and TRBJ1-1, with TRBD1 matching 8 bases. Germline trimming cut 6 bases from V and 3 bases from J; bases unmatched to any gene: 6. This CDR3 spans 14 amino acids. The germline V gene encodes CDR1 LGHDT and CDR2 YNNKEL (reference sequence). CDR3 residues: CASSRLDRDTEAFF. Here the CDR3 DNA reads TGTGCCAGCAGTCGCTTGGACAGGGACACTGAAGCTTTCTTT.

V usage is TRBV6-5 and J usage is TRBJ2-1; TRBD2 matches 11 bases. This CDR3 contains 14 residues. Germline loops: CDR1 MNHEY, CDR2 SVGAGI. J was trimmed by 4 bases and V by 6 bases; bases with no gene match: 2. CDR3 residues: CASRTSGRYNEQFF. In DNA, the CDR3 is TGTGCCAGCAGAACTAGCGGGAGATACAATGAGCAGTTCTTC.

This clone was seen a single time. This chain joins TRBV27 and TRBJ2-3; 8 bases line up with TRBD2. The length of the CDR3 is 15 residues. Germline V lookup: CDR1 MNHEY, CDR2 SMNVEV (reference sequence). Trimming cost V 6 bases and J 2 bases; bases outside gene matches: 7. CDR3 amino acids: CASSPTSVDTDTQYF. For the CDR3, the DNA is TGTGCCAGCAGCCCGACTAGCGTTGACACAGATACGCAGTATTTT.

The chain joins TRBV7-2 to TRBJ1-2; D remains unclear. The CDR3 has 16 residues. The germline gives CDR1 SGHTA, CDR2 FQGNSA. V dropped 3 bases and J dropped 1 base, with 15 bases sitting between them. CDR3 sequence reads: CASSLGGHPNNYGYTF. CDR3 DNA: TGTGCCAGCAGCTTGGGTGGGCATCCAAATAACTATGGCTACACCTTC.

V is TRBV10-3 and J is TRBJ1-6; 8 nucleotides line up with TRBD1. Looked up from germline, CDR1 is ENHRY and CDR2 is SYGVKD. CDR3 length: 15 residues. V dropped 6 bases and J dropped 5; count of bases not matched to a gene: 6. Here the CDR3 reads CAIRTGQGNNSPLHF. CDR3 DNA sequence: TGTGCCATCAGAACCGGACAGGGCAATAATTCACCCCTCCACTTT.

Worth noting for this clone: Its ends do not fully match the called genes, so a read error is possible. The rearrangement joins TRBV29-1 to TRBJ1-2; 7 nucleotides agree with TRBD1. CDR3 length: 11 amino acids. Germline loops: CDR1 SQVTM, CDR2 ANQGSEA. CDR3 amino acids: CSVEETGPSPF. In DNA form, the CDR3 reads TGCAGCGTTGAAGAGACAGGGCCGAGCCCCTTC.

The chain has TRBV23-1 and TRBJ1-5, with TRBD1 matching 7 bases. TRBV23-1 is an open reading frame, and its role is uncertain. CDR3 size: 16 residues. Trimming took 3 bases from V and 7 from J; bases not matched to a gene: 12. CDR3 sequence reads: CASSHHSPPGGQPQHF. The CDR3 DNA follows: TGCGCCAGCAGTCACCATAGTCCGCCAGGGGGACAGCCCCAGCATTTT.

V and J are TRBV19 and TRBJ1-5, with a possible D match to TRBD1 (6 bases). This CDR3 has 16 amino acids. Germline CDR1 and CDR2: LNHDA and SQIVND (reference sequence). Deletions cut 4 bases from V and 7 bases from J, with 20 bases between. In nucleotides, the CDR3 is TGTGCCAGTAGTACTAGTGGGGTGGGGGCCGGGCAGCCCCAGCATTTT. As protein: CASSTSGVGAGQPQHF.

This clone showed up just once. CDR3 nucleotide sequence: TGTGCCAGCAGCCATCACCCAGGTGGCTACACCTTC. Translating gives CASSHHPGGYTF. This chain links TRBV3-1 (or the pseudogene TRBV3-2) with TRBJ1-2, with D uncertain. The CDR3 is 12 residues long. Germline CDR1 and CDR2: LGHDT and YNNKEL (reference sequence). V gave up 3 bases and J gave up 7 bases, with 9 bases separating them.

V usage is TRBV11-3 and J usage is TRBJ1-2; TRBD1 matches at 8 bases. The CDR3 has 14 residues. V shed 0 bases and J 7 bases; nucleotides not matched to a gene: 4. Germline V gene sequence: CDR1 SGHNT, CDR2 YENEEA. The CDR3 loop is CASSLEVRGPGYTF. The CDR3 DNA reads TGTGCCAGCAGCTTAGAAGTCAGGGGGCCTGGCTACACCTTC.

The chain joins TRBV4-3 to TRBJ1-2; possible D gene TRBD1, 5 bases. V lost 6 bases to trimming and J lost 3 bases, with 17 bases between them. This CDR3 is 15 amino acids long. Germline CDR1 LGHNA, CDR2 YSLEER. The CDR3 region has the DNA TGCGCCAGCAGGCAGACAGCCCAAGGAGACTATGGCTACACCTTC. Its translation: CASRQTAQGDYGYTF.

This clone was detected once. J is TRBJ2-2 and V is TRBV7-6; TRBD2 matches at 8 bases. This CDR3 spans 16 amino acids. Trimming at V came to 7 bases and at J to 6 bases, leaving 13 bases not matched to a gene. CDR1 and CDR2 (germline): SGHVS, FNYEAQ. CDR3 loop: CASTYEAGVRAGELFF. The CDR3 DNA reads TGTGCCAGCACCTACGAAGCGGGAGTACGCGCCGGGGAGCTGTTTTTT.

The V and J genes are TRBV3-1 (or the pseudogene TRBV3-2) and TRBJ1-2, with 11 nucleotides matching TRBD1. Germline assignment: CDR1 LGHDT and CDR2 YNNKEL (reference sequence). The CDR3 covers 15 residues. J lost 6 bases, V lost 4 bases, and 7 bases had no gene match. CDR3 nucleotides: TGTGCCAGCAGCCCCGGGACAGGGGGAGAGAATGGCTACACCTTC. Amino acid sequence: CASSPGTGGENGYTF.

The chain joins TRBV4-2 to TRBJ2-3; 7 bases are a match to TRBD2. The CDR3 has 17 amino acids. In germline, CDR1 is LGHNA, CDR2 YNFKEQ. The trim removed 0 bases at V and 3 bases at J, leaving 9 bases unmatched. CDR3 in amino acids: CASSQESSGDETDTQYF. CDR3 nucleotide sequence: TGTGCCAGCAGCCAAGAATCCAGCGGGGACGAGACAGATACGCAGTATTTT.

J is TRBJ1-2 and V is TRBV27; D is ambiguous. CDR3 length: 14 amino acids. From germline, CDR1 is MNHEY and CDR2 SMNVEV (reference sequence). Trimming pared 5 bases from V and 7 bases from J, leaving 17 bases between. DNA of the CDR3: TGTGCCAGCAGTACTCGCGGTGACGTCTTTGGCTACACCTTC. It specifies CASSTRGDVFGYTF.

The CDR3 spells CASSKGLQGDEQYF. The CDR3 DNA follows: TGCGCCAGCAGTAAGGGACTCCAAGGGGACGAGCAGTACTTC. The chain uses TRBV5-1 and TRBJ2-7, with D possibly being TRBD2 (6 bases). The V gene's germline CDR1 is SGHRS and CDR2 YFSETQ. Trimming shortened V by 5 bases and J by 5 bases, and 17 bases separated the two germline ends. The CDR3 spans 14 residues.

This clone was found once. This rearrangement joins TRBV6-2 or TRBV6-3 to TRBJ1-2; 9 nucleotides agree with TRBD1. The V gene's germline CDR1 is MNHEY and CDR2 SVGEGT. The V segment lost 0 bases and the J segment 0 bases; nucleotides outside the gene matches: 2. CDR3 length equals 16 residues. The CDR3 DNA is TGTGCCAGCAGTTACTCTGGGACAGGGACTAACTATGGCTACACCTTC. Translation gives CASSYSGTGTNYGYTF.